These 3 T cell receptor beta chains originate from one sample sequenced in a study of cytomegalovirus exposure and HLA in healthy donors. PCR primers comprised 60 Vbeta and 13 Jbeta primers. Clones were sequenced by immunoSEQ multiplex PCR, and TCRdb holds only the in-frame ones, with some missing. The sample lists roughly 90,000 clones, around 89% occurring once. Sequenced material: PBMCs. These TCRs come from a man aged 18 to 30 in good health and CMV-seronegative.

This chain links TRBV11-3 with TRBJ2-3, with D possibly matching TRBD2 (5 bases). Germline lookup yields CDR1 SGHNT and CDR2 YENEEA. V shed 3 bases and J shed 6 bases, with 13 bases lying between them. The CDR3 is 14 amino acids. The CDR3 protein is CASSLGPRGDTQYF. In DNA, the CDR3 is TGTGCCAGCAGCTTGGGCCCCCGCGGGGATACGCAGTATTTT.

V usage is TRBV4-3 and J usage is TRBJ1-1; D not certain. Germline V gene lookup returns CDR1 LGHNA and CDR2 YSLEER. Trimming pared 0 bases from V and 1 base from J, leaving 6 bases between. CDR3 size: 14 residues. This chain's CDR3 is CASSQDLRNTEAFF. DNA for the CDR3: TGCGCCAGCAGCCAAGATCTTAGGAACACTGAAGCTTTCTTT.

The chain couples TRBV5-1 to TRBJ2-5; unclear D gene. Germline V CDR1 and CDR2: SGHRS, YFSETQ. The CDR3 consists of 13 residues. Trimming cost V 0 bases and J 3 bases, with 6 bases left between them. The DNA for the CDR3 is TGCGCCAGCAGCTTGGTCGTCGAAGAGACCCAGTACTTC. It codes for CASSLVVEETQYF. Combining the CDR3 with reference TRBV5-1 and TRBJ2-5 gives the whole variable domain KAGVTQTPRYLIKTRGQQVTLSCSPISGHRSVSWYQQTPGQGLQFLFEYFSETQRNKGNFPGRFSGRQFSNSRSEMNVSTLELGDSALYLCASSLVVEETQYFGPGTRLLVL.